The 31 T cell receptor beta chains below all came from one sample that was sequenced in a study of metastatic and nonmetastatic thyroid tumors. TCRdb re-analyzed the PCR reads through MiXCR. This table holds 14,000 to 15,000 clones, approximately 3.8% found once. No patient had received any treatment before thyroid surgery. What was sequenced was tumor tissue. Every receptor here comes from a female donor with papillary thyroid cancer or a benign thyroid nodule (not recorded which). Some clones in this sample may be carry-over from other donors' samples.

This clone was detected a few times. The J gene is TRBJ2-3, the V gene TRBV6-4, with 7 nucleotides matching TRBD1. The germline CDR1 and CDR2 sequences are MRHNA and SNTAGT. Germline trimming cut 3 bases from V and 2 bases from J; bases unmatched to any gene: 2. CDR3 length equals 14 residues. The CDR3 is CASSETGATDTQYF. DNA of the CDR3: TGTGCCAGCAGTGAAACAGGGGCCACAGATACGCAGTATTTT.

This clone occurred a few times. The J gene is TRBJ2-3, the V gene TRBV12-3 or TRBV12-4; D is undetermined. This CDR3 contains 14 residues. With 4 bases removed from V and 4 bases from J, the gap between germline ends came to 12 bases. In DNA form, the CDR3 reads TGTGCCAGCAGTTACGTCGGGTTCGCAGATACGCAGTATTTT. As protein: CASSYVGFADTQYF.

In its sample, this clone was seen a few times. The rearrangement links TRBV28 to TRBJ2-3; possible D gene TRBD1, 5 bases. Germline CDR1 reads MDHEN; CDR2 reads SYDVKM. V was shortened by 2 bases and J by 7 bases, with 13 bases between the two germline ends. The CDR3 extends over 14 amino acids. CDR3 region: CASSLRQIQNTQYF. The DNA for the CDR3 is TGTGCCAGCAGTTTAAGACAGATCCAGAATACGCAGTATTTT.

At least ten counts were recorded for this clone. V and J are TRBV6-1 and TRBJ1-2, with 9 bases aligning to TRBD1. V lost 7 bases, J lost 6 bases, and 3 bases stayed unmatched. Germline V CDR1 and CDR2: MNHNS, SASEGT. The CDR3 is 12 residues long. CDR3 loop: CASTTGGDGYTF. CDR3 DNA sequence: TGTGCCAGCACAACAGGGGGCGATGGCTACACCTTC.

This clone was found a few times. The chain links TRBV6-1 to TRBJ1-6, with 9 nucleotides matching TRBD1. CDR3 length: 14 residues. CDR1 MNHNS and CDR2 SASEGT come from the germline V gene. After removal of 5 bases from V and 10 bases from J, the junction contained 6 bases not matched to a gene. The CDR3 is CASSWDRVESPLHF. The CDR3 DNA reads TGTGCCAGCAGTTGGGACAGGGTTGAGTCACCCCTCCACTTT.

This clone was detected a few times. V gene TRBV5-4 combines with J gene TRBJ1-5, with D maybe TRBD1 (6 bases). The CDR3 has 16 amino acids. The germline V and J ends were trimmed by 0 bases and 8 bases, with 18 bases remaining between them. The germline gives CDR1 SGHNT, CDR2 YYREEE (reference sequence). CDR3 amino acids: CASSLGAGGLEEPQHF. CDR3 in DNA: TGTGCCAGCAGCTTGGGTGCTGGGGGGCTCGAAGAGCCCCAGCATTTT.

This clone was counted a few times. The chain uses TRBV19 and TRBJ2-2; the D call may be TRBD1 or TRBD2 (5 bases each). The CDR3 is 15 amino acids. The V gene's germline CDR1 is LNHDA and CDR2 SQIVND (reference sequence). V was pared by 6 bases and J by 4 bases, with 15 bases between. DNA of the CDR3: TGTGCCAGTAGCACGATGGGGGTGGGCACCGGGGAGCTGTTTTTT. Translated, it gives CASSTMGVGTGELFF.

This clone turned up a few times. V usage is TRBV6-1 and J usage is TRBJ1-3; D may be TRBD1 (5 bases). The germline V gene encodes CDR1 MNHNS and CDR2 SASEGT. The CDR3 runs to 14 residues. V was pared by 7 bases and J by 3 bases, with 13 bases between. The CDR3 sequence: CASKNRTIGNTIYF. CDR3 coding DNA: TGTGCCAGCAAAAACAGGACGATTGGAAACACCATATATTTT.

This clone was seen a few times. The chain uses TRBV6-1 and TRBJ1-6, with 10 nucleotides matching TRBD1. Germline CDR1 and CDR2: MNHNS and SASEGT. J gave up 9 bases and V 5 bases, and 7 bases lay outside the gene matches. This CDR3 is built from 15 residues. CDR3 in amino acids: CASSPRTGGGSPLHF. The CDR3 DNA reads as TGTGCCAGCAGTCCCAGGACAGGGGGAGGTTCACCCCTCCACTTT.

By its share, this clone is medium-sized. The rearrangement uses TRBV7-3 and TRBJ2-7; D gene unclear. Trimming pared 3 bases from V and 4 bases from J, leaving 10 bases between. Germline CDR1 and CDR2: SGHTA and FQGTGA. The CDR3 is made up of 13 amino acids. The CDR3 protein is CASSLALGYEQYF. CDR3 nucleotide sequence: TGTGCCAGCAGCTTGGCCTTAGGTTACGAGCAGTACTTC.

This clone was found a few times. The V and J genes are TRBV11-2 and TRBJ1-4; the D is unclear. The CDR3 sequence is 14 residues long. V was shortened by 5 bases and J by 0 bases, with 7 bases between the two germline ends. Germline V gives CDR1 SGHAT, CDR2 FQNNGV. The CDR3 loop reads CASSPPTTNEKLFF. In DNA, the CDR3 is TGTGCCAGCAGCCCTCCCACAACTAATGAAAAACTGTTTTTT.

This clone was seen only a few times. This chain uses TRBV10-1 with TRBJ2-2; the D is unclear. V lost 2 bases and J lost 0, with 10 bases in between. Germline CDR1 WNHNN, CDR2 SYGVQD (reference sequence). The CDR3 is 16 residues long. The DNA of the CDR3 is TGCGCCAGCAGTGAGGTCGCAGCGACGAACACCGGGGAGCTGTTTTTT. This translates into CASSEVAATNTGELFF.

This clone was seen more than once but under ten times. The chain recombines TRBV24-1 with TRBJ2-2; TRBD2 matches at 8 bases. In germline, CDR1 is KGHDR, CDR2 SFDVKD. The CDR3 is made up of 14 amino acids. V gave up 4 bases and J gave up 8 bases; unmatched junction bases: 5. CDR3 residues: CATSDQREIGELFF. CDR3 coding DNA: TGTGCCACCAGTGACCAGCGGGAGATAGGGGAGCTGTTTTTT.

There are many counts of this clone. V usage is TRBV27 and J usage is TRBJ1-1; D gene uncertain. The ends were cut back, 2 bases at V and 3 bases at J, with 10 bases in the middle. This CDR3 spans 14 amino acids. CDR1 is MNHEY, CDR2 SMNVEV, per germline (reference sequence). The CDR3 loop is CASSLGLFDTEAFF. CDR3 DNA sequence: TGTGCCAGCAGTTTAGGCTTATTCGACACTGAAGCTTTCTTT.

This clone occurred a few times. This chain joins TRBV4-1 and TRBJ1-2; 7 nucleotides align to TRBD1. The germline V gene encodes CDR1 MGHRA and CDR2 YSYEKL. The CDR3 has 16 amino acids. V was pared by 4 bases and J by 6 bases, with 14 bases of the junction left unmatched. This chain's CDR3 is CASSLRPRDSLDGYTF. Here the CDR3 DNA reads TGCGCCAGCAGCCTACGACCCAGGGACAGCTTGGATGGCTACACCTTC.

The rearrangement uses TRBV4-3 and TRBJ1-2, with D unclear. The CDR3 contains 15 residues. Germline values: CDR1 LGHNA, CDR2 YSLEER. V shed 0 bases and J shed 4 bases, with 12 bases lying between them. The CDR3 reads CASSQEHGGSYGYTF. CDR3 sequence (DNA): TGCGCCAGCAGCCAAGAACACGGCGGCTCCTATGGCTACACCTTC.

Points on this clone: At one end, the junction sequence differs from germline, possibly due to a read error. This chain uses TRBV28 with TRBJ2-7; D is possibly TRBD2 (6 bases). This CDR3 has 13 amino acids. Per germline, CDR1 MDHEN and CDR2 SYDVKM. This chain's CDR3 is CASSSSVTIERNF. The CDR3, as DNA: TGTGCCAGCAGTTCTAGCGTTACTATCGAGCGGAACTTC.

This chain connects TRBV12-3 or TRBV12-4 to TRBJ2-3; no firm D call. The CDR3 covers 13 residues. V was shortened by 3 bases and J by 1 base, with 5 bases between the two germline ends. For the CDR3, the DNA is TGTGCCAGCAGTTTGATGTGCACAGATACGCAGTATTTT. The encoded protein is CASSLMCTDTQYF.

This clone was counted a few times. V usage is TRBV6-2 or TRBV6-3 and J usage is TRBJ1-1; D gene ambiguous. V lost 10 bases and J lost 3, with 6 bases in between. CDR1 is MNHEY, CDR2 SVGEGT, per germline. CDR3 size: 10 residues. The CDR3 region is CATWDTEAFF. The CDR3 DNA is TGTGCCACCTGGGACACTGAAGCTTTCTTT.

The DNA for the CDR3 is TGCGCCAGCGGCCCAGATACGCAGTATTTT. Translation gives CASGPDTQYF. The V and J genes are TRBV10-1 and TRBJ2-3; no clear D gene. Germline V gene data show CDR1 as WNHNN and CDR2 as SYGVQD (reference sequence). CDR3 length: 10 amino acids. Deletions cut 8 bases from V and 4 bases from J, with 4 bases between.

This clone came up many times. A read error may be the cause here, since a much bigger clone is one base away. The chain carries TRBV9 and TRBJ1-1; D remains unclear. The CDR3 runs to 14 residues. CDR1 is SGDLS, CDR2 YYNGEE, per germline. CDR3 region: CASSVEGMNTEASF. In DNA form, the CDR3 reads TGTGCCAGCAGCGTAGAGGGTATGAACACTGAAGCTTCCTTT. The complete variable domain, with remaining parts taken from reference TRBV9 and TRBJ1-1, reads DSGVTQTPKHLITATGQRVTLRCSPRSGDLSVYWYQQSLDQGLQFLIQYYNGEERAKGNILERFSAQQFPDLHSELNLSSLELGDSALYFCASSVEGMNTEASFGQGTRLTVV.

By its share, this clone is medium-sized. The genes are TRBV7-2 and TRBJ1-5; 8 bases agree with TRBD1. The CDR3 is made up of 15 amino acids. Germline lookup yields CDR1 SGHTA and CDR2 FQGNSA. With 5 bases clipped from V and 3 bases from J, the junction kept 6 bases outside the gene matches. The CDR3 nucleotides read TGTGCCAGCAGCCGGACAGGGAATCACAATCAGCCCCAGCATTTT. It specifies CASSRTGNHNQPQHF.

This clone was observed a handful of times. This chain uses TRBV28 with TRBJ2-1; D is unclear. The V gene lost 5 bases and the J gene lost 0 bases, with 20 bases spanning the gap. Germline CDR1 and CDR2: MDHEN and SYDVKM. The CDR3 sequence is 18 residues long. The CDR3 DNA reads as TGTGCCAGCAGTCCACTCCACGCTGGTGAGAGCTCCTACAATGAGCAGTTCTTC. Residues: CASSPLHAGESSYNEQFF.

V and J are TRBV19 and TRBJ2-7; possible D gene TRBD1, 6 bases. Germline-derived CDR1 and CDR2 are LNHDA and SQIVND (reference sequence). With 2 bases removed from V and 4 bases from J, the gap between germline ends came to 9 bases. The CDR3 extends over 13 amino acids. CDR3 nucleotides: TGTGCCAGTAGTATAAACAGGGAGTACGAGCAGTACTTC. It encodes CASSINREYEQYF.

Only a few counts were recorded for this clone. The chain is built from TRBV12-3 or TRBV12-4 and TRBJ2-2; D perhaps matches TRBD1 (6 bases). This CDR3 region has 14 residues. V was cut by 3 bases and J by 1 base, with 6 bases left in between. This CDR3 reads CASSLDRNTGELFF. For the CDR3, the DNA is TGTGCCAGCAGTTTGGACAGGAACACCGGGGAGCTGTTTTTT.

The V gene is TRBV28, the J gene TRBJ1-2, with D uncertain. The V and J ends lost 2 bases and 5 bases respectively, with 6 bases between them. The length of the CDR3 is 12 residues. Per germline, CDR1 MDHEN and CDR2 SYDVKM. CDR3 residues: CASSLPRYGYTF. The CDR3 DNA sequence: TGTGCCAGCAGTTTACCCCGTTATGGCTACACCTTC.

The chain combines TRBV6-1 with TRBJ1-2; a possible D gene is TRBD1 (6 bases). From germline, CDR1 is MNHNS and CDR2 SASEGT. This CDR3 region has 13 residues. V lost 10 bases and J 5 bases, leaving 17 bases between the germline ends. CDR3 region: CATSSRGGYGYTF. CDR3 DNA: TGTGCCACCTCCAGCAGGGGCGGGTATGGCTACACCTTC.

This chain connects TRBV27 to TRBJ2-2, with TRBD2 identical over 7 bases. The CDR3 spans 14 residues. Trimming cost V 11 bases and J 3 bases; bases outside gene matches: 9. CDR1 MNHEY and CDR2 SMNVEV come from the germline V gene (reference sequence). CDR3 residues: CAGMAREYTGELFF. As DNA, the CDR3 is TGTGCCGGTATGGCGCGGGAGTACACCGGGGAGCTGTTTTTT.

This clone is labeled medium-sized. The J gene is TRBJ2-2, the V gene TRBV9; either TRBD1 or TRBD2 may supply D (6 bases each). This CDR3 spans 17 amino acids. CDR1 is SGDLS and CDR2 is YYNGEE in the germline V gene. V lost 2 bases, J lost 2 bases, and 16 bases lay in between. In nucleotides, the CDR3 is TGTGCCAGCAGCGTTACAGGGACTCCTACAAACACCGGGGAGCTGTTTTTT. Its translation is CASSVTGTPTNTGELFF.

This clone was detected only a few times. This CDR3 reads CASSQDRLGNQPQHF. CDR3 DNA: TGTGCCAGCAGCCAAGACAGGCTGGGCAATCAGCCCCAGCATTTT. V usage is TRBV5-5 and J usage is TRBJ1-5, with TRBD1 as a possible D gene (6 bases). The germline V gene encodes CDR1 SGHKS and CDR2 YYEKEE (reference sequence). The ends were cut back, 4 bases at V and 2 bases at J, with 13 bases in the middle. The CDR3 is 15 residues long. The whole variable domain, remainder taken from reference TRBV5-5 and TRBJ1-5, is DAGVTQSPTHLIKTRGQQVTLRCSPISGHKSVSWYQQVLGQGPQFIFQYYEKEERGRGNFPDRFSARQFPNYSSELNVNALLLGDSALYLCASSQDRLGNQPQHFGDGTRLSIL.

This chain links TRBV6-6 with TRBJ2-7; D not certain. The V and J ends lost 2 bases and 0 bases respectively, with 8 bases between them. CDR1 and CDR2 from the germline V gene are MNHNY and SVGAGI (reference sequence). The CDR3 length is 14 residues. The CDR3 spells CASSYGPPSYEQYF. Here the CDR3 DNA reads TGTGCCAGCAGTTACGGGCCTCCCTCCTACGAGCAGTACTTC.